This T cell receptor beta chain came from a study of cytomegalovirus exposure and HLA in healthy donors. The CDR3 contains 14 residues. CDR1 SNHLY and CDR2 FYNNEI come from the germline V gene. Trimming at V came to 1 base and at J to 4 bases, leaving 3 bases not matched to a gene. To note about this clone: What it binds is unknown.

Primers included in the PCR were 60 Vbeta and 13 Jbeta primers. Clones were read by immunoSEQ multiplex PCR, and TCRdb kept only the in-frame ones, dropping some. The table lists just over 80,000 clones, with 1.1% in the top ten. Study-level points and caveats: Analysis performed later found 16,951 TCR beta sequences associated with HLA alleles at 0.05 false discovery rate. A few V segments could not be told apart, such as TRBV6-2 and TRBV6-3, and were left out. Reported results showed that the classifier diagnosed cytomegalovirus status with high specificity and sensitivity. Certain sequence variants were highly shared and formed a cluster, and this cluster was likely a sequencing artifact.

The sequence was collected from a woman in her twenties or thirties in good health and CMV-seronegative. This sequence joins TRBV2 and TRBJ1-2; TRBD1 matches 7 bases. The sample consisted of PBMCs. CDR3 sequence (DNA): TGTGCCAGCAGTGAAGAGGGGACAGCCTATGGCTACACCTTC. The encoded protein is CASSEEGTAYGYTF.